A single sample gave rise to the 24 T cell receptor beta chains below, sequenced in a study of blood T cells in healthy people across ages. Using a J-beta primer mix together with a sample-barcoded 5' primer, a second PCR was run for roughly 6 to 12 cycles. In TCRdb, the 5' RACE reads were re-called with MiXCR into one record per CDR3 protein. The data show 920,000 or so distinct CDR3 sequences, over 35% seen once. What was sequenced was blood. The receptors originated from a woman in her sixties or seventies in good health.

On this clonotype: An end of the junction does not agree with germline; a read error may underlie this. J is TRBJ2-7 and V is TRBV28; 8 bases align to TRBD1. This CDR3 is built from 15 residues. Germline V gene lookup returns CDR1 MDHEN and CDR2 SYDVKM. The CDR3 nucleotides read TGTGCCAGCAGTACCAGGGGGCCGTACTCCTACGAGCGGTACTTC. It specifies CASSTRGPYSYERYF.

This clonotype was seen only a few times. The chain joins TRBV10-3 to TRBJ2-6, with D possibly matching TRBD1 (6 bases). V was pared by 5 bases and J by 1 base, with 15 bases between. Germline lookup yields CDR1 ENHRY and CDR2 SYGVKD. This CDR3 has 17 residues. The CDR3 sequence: CAISPGEGRSGANVLTF. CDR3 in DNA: TGTGCCATCAGTCCAGGGGAAGGGAGATCTGGGGCCAACGTCCTGACTTTC.

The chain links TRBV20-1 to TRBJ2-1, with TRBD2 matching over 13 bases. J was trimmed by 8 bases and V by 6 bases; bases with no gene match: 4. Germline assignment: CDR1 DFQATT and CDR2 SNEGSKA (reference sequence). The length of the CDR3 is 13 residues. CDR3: CSATSGRRHEQFF. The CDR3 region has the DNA TGCAGTGCGACTAGCGGGAGGAGGCATGAGCAGTTCTTC.

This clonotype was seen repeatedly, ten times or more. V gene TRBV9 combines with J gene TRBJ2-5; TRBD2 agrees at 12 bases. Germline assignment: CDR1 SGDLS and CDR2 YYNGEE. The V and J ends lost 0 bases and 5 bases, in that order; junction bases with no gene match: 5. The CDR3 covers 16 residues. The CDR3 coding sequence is TGTGCCAGCAGCGTAGGGGCACTAGCGGGAGGCGAGACCCAGTACTTC. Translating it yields CASSVGALAGGETQYF.

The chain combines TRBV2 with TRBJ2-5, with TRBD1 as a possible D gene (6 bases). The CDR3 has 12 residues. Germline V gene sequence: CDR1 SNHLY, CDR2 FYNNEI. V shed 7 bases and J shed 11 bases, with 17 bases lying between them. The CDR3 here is CASTSTGIEQYF. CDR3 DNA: TGTGCCAGCACCTCTACAGGGATAGAGCAGTACTTC.

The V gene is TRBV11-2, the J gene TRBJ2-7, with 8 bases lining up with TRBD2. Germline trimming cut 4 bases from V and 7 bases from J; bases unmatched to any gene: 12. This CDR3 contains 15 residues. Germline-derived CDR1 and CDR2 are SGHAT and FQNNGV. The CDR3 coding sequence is TGTGCCAGCAGCTGGGGACTAGAGAACTACAATGAGCAGTACTTC. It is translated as CASSWGLENYNEQYF.

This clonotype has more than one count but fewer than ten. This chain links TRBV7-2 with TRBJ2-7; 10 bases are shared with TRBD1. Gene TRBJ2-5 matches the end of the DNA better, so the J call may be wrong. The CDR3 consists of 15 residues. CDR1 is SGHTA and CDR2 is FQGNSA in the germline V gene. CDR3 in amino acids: CASSLPGQGLETQYF. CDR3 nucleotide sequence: TGTGCCAGCAGCTTACCGGGACAGGGGTTGGAGACCCAGTACTTC.

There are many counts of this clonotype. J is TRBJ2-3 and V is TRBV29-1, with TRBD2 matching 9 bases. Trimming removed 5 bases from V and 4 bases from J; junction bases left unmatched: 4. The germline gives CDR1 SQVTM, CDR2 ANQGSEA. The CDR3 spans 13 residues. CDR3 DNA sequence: TGCAGCGTTCTCGGACTAGCGCCAGATACGCAGTATTTT. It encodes CSVLGLAPDTQYF.

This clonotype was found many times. CDR3 in DNA: TGTGCCAGCAGCTTAGCGTCAGTCGGCAACGAGCAGTACTTC. Residues: CASSLASVGNEQYF. The gene calls are TRBV7-2 and TRBJ2-7, with D hard to call. V was trimmed by 0 bases and J by 5 bases, leaving 11 bases between them. The CDR3 runs to 14 residues. Germline V gene lookup returns CDR1 SGHTA and CDR2 FQGNSA.

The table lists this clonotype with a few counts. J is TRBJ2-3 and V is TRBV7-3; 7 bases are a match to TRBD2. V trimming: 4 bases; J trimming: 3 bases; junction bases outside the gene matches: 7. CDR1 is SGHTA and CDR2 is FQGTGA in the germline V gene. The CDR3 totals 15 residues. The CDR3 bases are TGTGCCAGCAGCTCCCGCGGGAGAGGGACAGATACGCAGTATTTT. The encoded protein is CASSSRGRGTDTQYF. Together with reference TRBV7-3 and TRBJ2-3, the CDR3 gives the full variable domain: GAGVSQTPSNKVTEKGKYVELRCDPISGHTALYWYRQSLGQGPEFLIYFQGTGAADDSGLPNDRFFAVRPEGSVSTLKIQRTERGDSAVYLCASSSRGRGTDTQYFGPGTRLTVL.

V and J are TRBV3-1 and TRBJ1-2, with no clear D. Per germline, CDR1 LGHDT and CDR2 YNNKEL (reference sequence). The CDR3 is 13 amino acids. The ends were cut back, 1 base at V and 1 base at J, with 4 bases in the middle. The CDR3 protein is CASSQADNYGYTF. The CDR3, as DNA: TGTGCCAGCAGCCAAGCGGATAACTATGGCTACACCTTC.

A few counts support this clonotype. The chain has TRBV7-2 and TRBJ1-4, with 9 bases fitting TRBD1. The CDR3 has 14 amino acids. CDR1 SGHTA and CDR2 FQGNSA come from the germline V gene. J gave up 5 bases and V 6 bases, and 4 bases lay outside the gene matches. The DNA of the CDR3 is TGTGCCAGCAGTTCCGGGACAGGGAATGAAAAACTGTTTTTT. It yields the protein CASSSGTGNEKLFF.

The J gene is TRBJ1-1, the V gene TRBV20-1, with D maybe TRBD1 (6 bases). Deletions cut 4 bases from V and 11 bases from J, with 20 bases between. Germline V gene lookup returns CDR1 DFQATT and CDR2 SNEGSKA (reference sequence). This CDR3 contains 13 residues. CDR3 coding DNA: TGCAGTGCTAAAAAGAGTACAGGGATCGGGGCTTTCTTT. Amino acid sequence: CSAKKSTGIGAFF.

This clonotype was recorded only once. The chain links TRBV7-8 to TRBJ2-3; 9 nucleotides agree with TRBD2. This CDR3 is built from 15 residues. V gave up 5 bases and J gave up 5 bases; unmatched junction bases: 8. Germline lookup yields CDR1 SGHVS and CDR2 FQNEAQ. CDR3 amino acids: CASSPRAGGGDTQYF. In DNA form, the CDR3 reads TGTGCCAGCAGCCCTCGAGCGGGAGGTGGAGATACGCAGTATTTT.

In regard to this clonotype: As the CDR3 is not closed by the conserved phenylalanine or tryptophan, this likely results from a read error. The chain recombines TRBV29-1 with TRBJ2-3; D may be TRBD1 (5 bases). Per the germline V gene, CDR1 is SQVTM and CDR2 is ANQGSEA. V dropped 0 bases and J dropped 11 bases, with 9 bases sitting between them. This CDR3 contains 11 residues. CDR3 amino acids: CSVEDRQGQYI. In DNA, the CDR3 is TGCAGCGTTGAAGATCGCCAGGGGCAGTATATT.

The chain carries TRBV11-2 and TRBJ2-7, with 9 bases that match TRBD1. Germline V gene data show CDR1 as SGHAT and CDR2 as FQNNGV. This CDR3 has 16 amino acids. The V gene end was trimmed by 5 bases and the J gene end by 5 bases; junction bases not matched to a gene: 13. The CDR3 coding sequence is TGTGCCAGCAGCCAACGGGCGGGACAGGGACTCCACGAGCAGTACTTC. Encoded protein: CASSQRAGQGLHEQYF.

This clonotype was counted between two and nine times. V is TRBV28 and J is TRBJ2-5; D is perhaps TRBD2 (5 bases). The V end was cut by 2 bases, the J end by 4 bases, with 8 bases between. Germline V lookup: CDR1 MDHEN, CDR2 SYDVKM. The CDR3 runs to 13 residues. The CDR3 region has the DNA TGTGCCAGCAGTTTAGGGAGTCCAGAGACCCAGTACTTC. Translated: CASSLGSPETQYF.

CDR3 in DNA: TGCAGTGCTAGTCTAGGAACAGGGGAAAATCAGCCCCAGCATTTT. Translated, it gives CSASLGTGENQPQHF. The rearrangement uses TRBV20-1 and TRBJ1-5, with 7 bases fitting TRBD1. Trimming removed 3 bases from V and 4 bases from J; junction bases left unmatched: 9. CDR1 and CDR2 (germline): DFQATT, SNEGSKA (reference sequence). There are 15 residues in the CDR3.

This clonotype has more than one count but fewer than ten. The CDR3 DNA reads TGTGCCAGCAGTTTAAGGTCAGGGGTTGACTACGAGCAGTACTTC. Amino acid sequence: CASSLRSGVDYEQYF. The chain has TRBV27 and TRBJ2-7, with a tentative D call TRBD1 (6 bases). Trimming took 2 bases from V and 3 from J, leaving 14 bases between them. This CDR3 is 15 amino acids long. Germline V gene lookup returns CDR1 MNHEY and CDR2 SMNVEV (reference sequence).

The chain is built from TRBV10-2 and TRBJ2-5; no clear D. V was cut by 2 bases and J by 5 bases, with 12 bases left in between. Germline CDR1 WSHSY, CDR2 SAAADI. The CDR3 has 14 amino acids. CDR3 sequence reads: CASSEGRVLETQYF. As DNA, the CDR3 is TGCGCCAGCAGTGAGGGACGGGTACTGGAGACCCAGTACTTC.

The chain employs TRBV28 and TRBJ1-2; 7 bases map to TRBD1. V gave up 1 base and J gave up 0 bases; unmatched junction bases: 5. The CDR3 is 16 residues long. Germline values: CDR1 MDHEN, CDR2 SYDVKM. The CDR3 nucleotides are TGTGCCAGCAGTTTATCTTCCGGACAGGCTAACTATGGCTACACCTTC. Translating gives CASSLSSGQANYGYTF.

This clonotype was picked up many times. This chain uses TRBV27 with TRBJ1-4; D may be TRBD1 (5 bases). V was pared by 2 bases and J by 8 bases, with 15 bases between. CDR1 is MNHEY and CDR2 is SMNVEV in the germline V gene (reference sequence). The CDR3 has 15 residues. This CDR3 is CASSLMGRVREKLFF. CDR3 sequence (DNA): TGTGCCAGCAGTTTAATGGGACGGGTTCGGGAAAAACTGTTTTTT.

CDR3 nucleotides: TGCAGTGCTAGATCATTAGCGGACCTCTACGAGCAGTACTTC. This gives the protein CSARSLADLYEQYF. The V gene is TRBV20-1, the J gene TRBJ2-7; D is perhaps TRBD2 (6 bases). The CDR3 runs 14 residues. V gave up 2 bases and J gave up 3 bases, with 14 bases separating them. CDR1 and CDR2 (germline): DFQATT, SNEGSKA (reference sequence).

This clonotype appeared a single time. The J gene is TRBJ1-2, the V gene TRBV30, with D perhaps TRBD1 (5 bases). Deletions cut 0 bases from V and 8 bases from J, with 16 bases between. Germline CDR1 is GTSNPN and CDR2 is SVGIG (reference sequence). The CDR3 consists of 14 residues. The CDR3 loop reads CAWSVGGLNKGYTF. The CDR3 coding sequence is TGTGCCTGGAGTGTTGGGGGACTGAACAAAGGCTACACCTTC.